This TCR beta chain is from a study of identical twins. Study conclusions and caveats: Where beta out-of-frame sequences were concerned, excess twin sharing was weaker.

Healthy Caucasians, and only they, were the donors. This clonotype has only a few counts. What it binds is not known. Germline CDR1 SGHRS, CDR2 YFSETQ. The CDR3 runs 16 residues. J gave up 9 bases and V 3 bases, and 11 bases lay outside the gene matches. Carrying unique molecular identifiers, the cDNA also gained a universal primer site through template switching. One entry per CDR3 protein results from TCRdb running MiXCR on the 5' RACE reads. The sample yields 550,000 to 700,000 distinct CDR3 sequences, less than 25% seen once. The sample also formed part of further work on T cells expressing NK-cell markers.

V gene TRBV5-1 combines with J gene TRBJ2-1; 11 nucleotides match TRBD1. Source material: PBMCs. The clonotype originates from a woman between 18 and 30 years old in good health. The DNA for the CDR3 is TGCGCCAGCAGCTCCGGGGGACAGGGGGGACAGGGTGAGCAGTTCTTC. Protein product: CASSSGGQGGQGEQFF.